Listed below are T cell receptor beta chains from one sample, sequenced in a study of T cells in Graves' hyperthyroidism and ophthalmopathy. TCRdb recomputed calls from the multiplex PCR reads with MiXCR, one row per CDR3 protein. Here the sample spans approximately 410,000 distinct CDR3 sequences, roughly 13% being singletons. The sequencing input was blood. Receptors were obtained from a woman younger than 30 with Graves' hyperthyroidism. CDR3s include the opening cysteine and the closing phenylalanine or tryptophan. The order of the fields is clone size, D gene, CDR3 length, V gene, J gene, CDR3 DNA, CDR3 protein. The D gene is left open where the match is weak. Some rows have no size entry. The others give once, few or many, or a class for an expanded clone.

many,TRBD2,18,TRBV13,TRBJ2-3,TGTGCCAGCAGCTTAGGCGTGACTAGCGGGACTAGCACAGATACGCAGTATTTT,CASSLGVTSGTSTDTQYF
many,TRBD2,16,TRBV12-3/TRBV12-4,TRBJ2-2,TGTGCCAGCCAAGGACTAGCGGGAGCGCACACCGGGGAGCTGTTTTTT,CASQGLAGAHTGELFF
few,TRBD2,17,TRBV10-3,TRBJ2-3,TGTGCCATCACCGCGTCAAGCGGGGGGCTGGAGACAGATACGCAGTATTTT,CAITASSGGLETDTQYF
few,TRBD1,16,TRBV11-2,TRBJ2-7,TGTGCCAGCAGATCAACCAAGGGGGACAGGGGCTACGAGCAGTACTTC,CASRSTKGDRGYEQYF
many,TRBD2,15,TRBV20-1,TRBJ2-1,TGCAGTGTTACAGCGGGAGAAGGTCCCTACAATGAGCAGTTCTTC,CSVTAGEGPYNEQFF
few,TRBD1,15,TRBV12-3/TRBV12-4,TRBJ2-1,TGTGCCAGCAGTATCCGGGACAGGTTCGACAATGAGCAGTCCTTC,CASSIRDRFDNEQSF
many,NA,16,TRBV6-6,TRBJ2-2,TGTGCCAGCAGTTACTCGGTTCTGCTTAATAACGGGGAGCTGTTTTTT,CASSYSVLLNNGELFF
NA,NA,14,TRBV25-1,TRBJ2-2,TGTGCCAGCAGTGTATCTGCGAACACCGGGGAGCTGTTTTTT,CASSVSANTGELFF
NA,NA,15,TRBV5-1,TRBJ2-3,TGCGCCAGCAGCAGCTACGGGAGCAGGTTCGATACGCAGTATTTT,CASSSYGSRFDTQYF
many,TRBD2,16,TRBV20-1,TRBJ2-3,TGCAGTGCTAGACCCAGAGGGACTAGCGGGGGAGGTACGCAGTATTTT,CSARPRGTSGGGTQYF
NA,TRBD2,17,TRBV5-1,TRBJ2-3,TGCGCCAGCAGCTTGGCTTCGCGCGGGAGGGCCCCGGATACGCAGTATTTT,CASSLASRGRAPDTQYF
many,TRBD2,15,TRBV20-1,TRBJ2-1,TGCAGTGCTACGGATGCAAGCGGGACGCCTTATGAGCAGTTCTTC,CSATDASGTPYEQFF
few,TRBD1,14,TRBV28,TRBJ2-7,TGTGCCAGCAGCAGTCAAGACAGGGTCTACGAGCAGTACTTC,CASSSQDRVYEQYF
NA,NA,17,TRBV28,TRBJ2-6,TGTGCCAGCAGTTACTCTGTCGGCAGCCCTGGGGCCAACGTCCTGACTTTC,CASSYSVGSPGANVLTF
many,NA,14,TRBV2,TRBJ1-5,TGTGCCACCGGGACGGCAGATAGCAATCAGCCCCAGCATTTT,CATGTADSNQPQHF
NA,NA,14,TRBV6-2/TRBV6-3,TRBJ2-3,TGTGCCAGCAGAGGGGACGGATACACAGATACGCAGTATTTT,CASRGDGYTDTQYF
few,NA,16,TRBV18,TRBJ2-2,TGTGCCAGCTCACCCTCTGAACTAGCGAACACCGGGGAGCTGTTTTTT,CASSPSELANTGELFF
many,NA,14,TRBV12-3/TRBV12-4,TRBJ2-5,TGTGCCAGCAGATGGGGACTCCACCAAGAGACCCAGTACTTC,CASRWGLHQETQYF